The entry below describes one T cell receptor beta chain. The data were taken from a study of blood T cell repertoires in COVID-19. Overall study context: PBMCs, B-cell-depleted T cells, or T cells provided the cDNA or gDNA that made up the material.

Participants reported their clinical history, and cohort assignment relied on those reports. Trimming shortened V by 2 bases and J by 9 bases, and 14 bases separated the two germline ends. CDR1 and CDR2 from the germline V gene are LGHNA and YNFKEQ. This CDR3 has 15 amino acids. The table came from immunoSEQ multiplex PCR; TCRdb's copy has only in-frame clones and leaves some out. The sample lists fewer than 300,000 clones; 85% were seen once. The specimen sequenced was PBMCs or T cells enriched from blood (not recorded which). The rearrangement joins TRBV4-2 to TRBJ1-6; D is unresolved. The clonotype comes from a woman in her 50s who had recovered from COVID-19. The chain's CDR3 is CASSQKAGGVSPLHF. DNA of the CDR3: TGTGCCAGCAGCCAAAAAGCGGGCGGGGTTTCACCCCTCCACTTT.